The present entry profiles one TCR beta chain with its context. These data originate in a study of blood T cell repertoires in COVID-19. Turning to the study itself: From T cells, B-cell-depleted T cells, or PBMCs came the material, which was cDNA or gDNA.

Some clones are missing from TCRdb's copy, which holds only in-frame ones; the method was immunoSEQ multiplex PCR. This table has fewer than 350,000 clones, around 90% appearing once. The source of this sequence is a woman between 40 and 50 years old who had recovered from COVID-19. The sequenced material came from PBMCs or T cells enriched from blood (not recorded which).

The CDR3 here is CASSSVAAGLVYTQYF. The DNA of the CDR3 is TGTGCCAGCAGTTCCGTGGCAGCGGGGCTGGTTTATACGCAGTATTTT. The rearrangement uses TRBV6-5 and TRBJ2-3, with 7 bases lining up with TRBD2. CDR1 MNHEY and CDR2 SVGAGI come from the germline V gene. V shed 4 bases, J shed 7 bases, and the junction held 14 bases outside the gene matches. CDR3 length equals 16 residues.